This note documents a single TCR beta chain sequence. This clone's antigen is unknown. One base away there is no much larger clone; base qualities are not given. This sample is drawn from a study of cytomegalovirus exposure and HLA in healthy donors (dated by TCRdb to about 2017). A note on the overall study: The roughly 650 repertoires of the first cohort and the 110 or so validation repertoires were produced on the same platform, according to a later analysis. Besides the first cohort of roughly 660 subjects, a separate validation cohort made up of 120 different subjects was used. To predict cytomegalovirus infection status, the study combined high-throughput TCR immunosequencing, statistical association of individual TCRs with disease status, and machine learning. The aim of the study was to test whether cataloging public T cell receptors could identify signatures of past pathogen exposure.

The library was prepared using the immunoSEQ multiplex PCR assay. In the source study's methods: A statistical classification framework was built for diagnosing cytomegalovirus status from the catalog of TCR beta chain sequences. The table comes from immuneACCESS by way of TCRdb, which keeps in-frame sequences with V and J called. Part of the clones is missing from these tables; in studies checked, under half for an unresolved V gene and the rest for unknown reasons. D and trimming were read from the DNA, whereas the V and J calls and clone size are those reported in that table. This sample lists tens of thousands of clones; 96% were detected once. The leading ten clones occupy around 5% of the sample. What the work shows at the level of the full study, not this receptor alone: While some public TCRs were present in many individuals, most TCR sequences turned up only very rarely across donors. The classifier was reported to diagnose cytomegalovirus status with high specificity and sensitivity in both the original and validation cohorts. Subsequent analysis determined that TCRs grouped into clusters in the first cohort also showed a tendency toward co-occurrence across the roughly 110 validation repertoires, and 94% of cluster scores exceeded 0. The study listed 164 TCR beta chains as associated with cytomegalovirus. A later analysis lacked HLA typing for the validation cohort, so it scored co-occurrence in that cohort across all 130 or so repertoires. The authors suggested that the approach could potentially be generalized to other disease states and immunological phenotypes. Three of the identified cytomegalovirus-associated TCR beta chains were confirmed in vitro to be specific for cytomegalovirus antigens.

The CDR3, cysteine through phenylalanine, is 18 amino acids long. The sequence is cut down to CDR3 DNA, 54 bases in frame from base 1. Based on the germline V gene, the CDR1 and CDR2 sequences are LGHNA and YNFKEQ. After removal of 0 bases from V and 4 bases from J, the junction retains 11 bases not matched to a gene. The donors belonged to the validation cohort of around 130 subjects, which was separate from the roughly 670-subject first cohort. The sequenced material came from PBMCs. This TCR came from a woman aged 18-30 years in good health and CMV-seropositive. The V and J genes are TRBV4-2 and TRBJ2-3, with 9 bases aligning to TRBD2. The DNA sequence is TGTGCCAGCAGCCAAGATCTTCTAGTTACTAGCGGGTCAGATACGCAGTATTTT. Its protein is CASSQDLLVTSGSDTQYF.